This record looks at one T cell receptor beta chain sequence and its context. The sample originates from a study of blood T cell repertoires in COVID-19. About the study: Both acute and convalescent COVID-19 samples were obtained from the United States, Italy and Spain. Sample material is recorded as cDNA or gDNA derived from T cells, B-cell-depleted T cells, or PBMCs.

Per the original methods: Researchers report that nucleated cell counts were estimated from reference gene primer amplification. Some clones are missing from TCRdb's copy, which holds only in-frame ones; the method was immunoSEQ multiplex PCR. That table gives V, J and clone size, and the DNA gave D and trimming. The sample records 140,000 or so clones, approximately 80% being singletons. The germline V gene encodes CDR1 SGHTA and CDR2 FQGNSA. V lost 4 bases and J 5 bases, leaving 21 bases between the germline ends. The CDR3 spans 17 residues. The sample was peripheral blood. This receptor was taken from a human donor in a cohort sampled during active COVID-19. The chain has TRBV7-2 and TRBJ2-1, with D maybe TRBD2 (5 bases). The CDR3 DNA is TGTGCCAGCAGCTCCGAGGGTCCCGGGATTGGGAACAATGAGCAGTTCTTC. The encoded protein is CASSSEGPGIGNNEQFF.